This entry lists 2 T cell receptor beta chains sequenced from one sample in a study of CD8+ T cells in alopecia areata. Following RNA extraction, reverse transcription yielded cDNA that acted as the sequencing template. Measured with immunoSEQ multiplex PCR; TCRdb has only the in-frame clones, and not every one. The sample includes some 200,000 clones, 59% seen only once; the top ten take around 15%. The sequencing used CD4+ T cells sorted from blood, collected at week 0. The receptors originated from a human donor with alopecia areata.

This chain links TRBV5-1 with TRBJ2-3; perhaps D is TRBD1 or TRBD2 (5 bases each). This CDR3 has 16 amino acids. V was trimmed by 5 bases and J by 0 bases, leaving 16 bases between them. In germline, CDR1 is SGHRS, CDR2 YFSETQ. The CDR3 is CASSNTGTLSTDTQYF. The CDR3 coding sequence is TGCGCCAGCAGTAATACCGGGACGCTGAGCACAGATACGCAGTATTTT. Variable domain in full (rest from reference TRBV5-1 and TRBJ2-3): KAGVTQTPRYLIKTRGQQVTLSCSPISGHRSVSWYQQTPGQGLQFLFEYFSETQRNKGNFPGRFSGRQFSNSRSEMNVSTLELGDSALYLCASSNTGTLSTDTQYFGPGTRLTVL.

This clone was observed a few times. The V gene is TRBV29-1, the J gene TRBJ2-5; unclear D gene. In germline, CDR1 is SQVTM, CDR2 ANQGSEA. V dropped 4 bases and J dropped 5 bases, with 17 bases sitting between them. The CDR3 loop spans 14 amino acids. This CDR3 reads CSVAHRVARETQYF. As DNA, the CDR3 is TGCAGCGTTGCCCATCGGGTGGCGAGGGAGACCCAGTACTTC.